The 9 T cell receptor beta chains given below trace back to one sample, sequenced in a study of T cells in Graves' hyperthyroidism and ophthalmopathy. Using RNA transcripts as the source, TCR beta CDR3 regions were amplified. TCR CDR3 regions were first amplified by RT-PCR with HTBI primers. TCRdb independently ran MiXCR on the multiplex PCR reads; one entry per CDR3 protein. The data hold fewer than 700,000 distinct CDR3 sequences, with 15% to 20% observed a single time. The sample comprised blood. Every receptor here comes from a woman aged 25 to 39 with Graves' hyperthyroidism.

This chain links TRBV29-1 with TRBJ2-7; 8 bases are a match to TRBD1. This CDR3 is built from 14 residues. The V and J ends lost 6 bases and 3 bases, in that order; junction bases with no gene match: 10. Germline CDR1 is SQVTM and CDR2 is ANQGSEA. The CDR3: CSVGAGDRFYEQYF. The DNA for the CDR3 is TGCAGCGTGGGAGCTGGGGACAGGTTCTACGAGCAGTACTTC.

This clonotype was counted ten times or more. This chain uses TRBV30 with TRBJ1-3; no firm D call. CDR1 and CDR2 from the germline V gene are GTSNPN and SVGIG (reference sequence). This CDR3 is 12 amino acids long. Trimming shortened V by 6 bases and J by 0 bases, and 6 bases separated the two germline ends. The chain's CDR3 is CACHRSGNTIYF. CDR3 nucleotide sequence: TGTGCCTGTCACCGCTCTGGAAACACCATATATTTT.

The chain couples TRBV27 to TRBJ1-2; D might be TRBD1 (6 bases). The CDR3 loop spans 14 amino acids. CDR1 MNHEY and CDR2 SMNVEV come from the germline V gene (reference sequence). The V gene lost 3 bases and the J gene lost 8 bases, with 16 bases spanning the gap. The CDR3 spells CASSFVSGASGYTF. The CDR3 bases are TGTGCCAGCAGTTTTGTCTCGGGGGCAAGCGGCTACACCTTC.

This clonotype appeared many times. This chain links TRBV2 with TRBJ2-2, with 7 bases matching TRBD1. Trimming cost V 7 bases and J 3 bases; bases outside gene matches: 5. Germline V gene data show CDR1 as SNHLY and CDR2 as FYNNEI. The CDR3 covers 14 residues. The CDR3 DNA reads TGTGCCAGCATACGACAGGGAGACACCGGGGAGCTGTTTTTT. Translating gives CASIRQGDTGELFF.

A few counts support this clonotype. The chain combines TRBV20-1 with TRBJ2-7, with a possible D match to TRBD1 (5 bases). This CDR3 is 17 amino acids long. Germline V gene lookup returns CDR1 DFQATT and CDR2 SNEGSKA (reference sequence). V was shortened by 6 bases and J by 2 bases, with 26 bases between the two germline ends. CDR3 sequence reads: CSALTPRDRPSTYEQYF. CDR3 nucleotides: TGCAGTGCCCTCACCCCCCGAGACAGACCTAGTACCTACGAGCAGTACTTC.

Written as DNA, the CDR3 is TGTGCCAGCAGCGTAGGAGCGGGAGGGATGGCAGATACGCAGTATTTT. Protein: CASSVGAGGMADTQYF. V usage is TRBV9 and J usage is TRBJ2-3; TRBD2 aligns across 10 bases. The junction had 5 bases not matched to a gene; V was cut back by 0 bases and J by 4 bases. The CDR3 contains 16 residues. Germline V gives CDR1 SGDLS, CDR2 YYNGEE.

The chain is built from TRBV10-3 and TRBJ2-5, with TRBD1 as a possible D gene (6 bases). The V end was cut by 3 bases, the J end by 2 bases, with 13 bases between. The CDR3 is made up of 15 amino acids. CDR1 and CDR2 (germline): ENHRY, SYGVKD. CDR3 bases: TGTGCCATCAGTGAAGGTGGGGGCTCGCAAGAGACCCAGTACTTC. As protein: CAISEGGGSQETQYF.

The rearrangement joins TRBV6-1 to TRBJ2-1; 9 bases fit TRBD2. Germline-derived CDR1 and CDR2 are MNHNS and SASEGT. V was clipped by 6 bases and J by 1 base; unmatched bases: 10. This CDR3 has 17 amino acids. The CDR3 here is CASRDSQAGGSYNEQFF. The CDR3 bases are TGTGCCAGCAGGGACAGCCAAGCGGGAGGTTCCTACAATGAGCAGTTCTTC.

This clonotype was picked up many times. The chain uses TRBV30 and TRBJ1-2; D is unresolved. This CDR3 spans 14 amino acids. V lost 4 bases, J lost 3 bases, and 15 bases lay in between. Germline assignment: CDR1 GTSNPN and CDR2 SVGIG (reference sequence). The CDR3 region has the DNA TGTGCCTGGAATGGACCGCCGAAGGACTATGGCTACACCTTC. Protein product: CAWNGPPKDYGYTF.